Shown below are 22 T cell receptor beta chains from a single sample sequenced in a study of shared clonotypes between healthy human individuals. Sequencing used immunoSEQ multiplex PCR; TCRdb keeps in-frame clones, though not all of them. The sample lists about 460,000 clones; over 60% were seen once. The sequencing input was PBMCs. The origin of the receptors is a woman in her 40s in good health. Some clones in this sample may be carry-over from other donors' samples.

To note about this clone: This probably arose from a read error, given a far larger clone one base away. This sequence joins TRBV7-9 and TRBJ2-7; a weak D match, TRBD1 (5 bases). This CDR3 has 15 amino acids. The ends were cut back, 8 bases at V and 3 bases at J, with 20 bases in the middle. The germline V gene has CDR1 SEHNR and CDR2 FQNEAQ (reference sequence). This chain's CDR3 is CASGQGRVGGYEQYF. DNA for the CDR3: TGTGCCAGCGGCCAGGGAAGGGTGGGCGGCTACGAGCAGTACTTC.

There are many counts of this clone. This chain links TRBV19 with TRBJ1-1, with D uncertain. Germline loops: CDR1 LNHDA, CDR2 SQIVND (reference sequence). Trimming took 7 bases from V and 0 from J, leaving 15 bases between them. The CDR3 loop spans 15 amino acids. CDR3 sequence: CASNPTWLMNTEAFF. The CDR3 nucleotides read TGTGCCAGTAACCCCACCTGGCTCATGAACACTGAAGCTTTCTTT.

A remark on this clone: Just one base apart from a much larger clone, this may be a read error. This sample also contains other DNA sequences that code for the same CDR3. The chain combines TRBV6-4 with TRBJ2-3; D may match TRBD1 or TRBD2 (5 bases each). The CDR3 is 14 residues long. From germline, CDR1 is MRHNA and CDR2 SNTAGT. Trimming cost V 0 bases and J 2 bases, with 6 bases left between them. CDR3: CASSDSGDTDTQYF. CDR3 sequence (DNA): TGTGCCAGCAGTGACTCGGGGGACACAGATACGCAGTATTTT.

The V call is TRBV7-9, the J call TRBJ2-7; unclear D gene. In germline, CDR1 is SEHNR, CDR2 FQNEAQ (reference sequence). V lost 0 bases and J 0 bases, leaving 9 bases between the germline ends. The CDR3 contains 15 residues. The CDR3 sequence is CASSLAGSGSYEQYF. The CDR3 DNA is TGTGCCAGCAGCTTAGCGGGTTCAGGCTCCTACGAGCAGTACTTC.

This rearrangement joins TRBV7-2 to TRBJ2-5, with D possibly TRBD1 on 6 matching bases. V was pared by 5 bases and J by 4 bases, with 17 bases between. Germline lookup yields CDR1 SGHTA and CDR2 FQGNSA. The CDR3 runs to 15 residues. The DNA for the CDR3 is TGTGCCAGCAGCCCGAGGGGGTCGGGTCGAGAGACCCAGTACTTC. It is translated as CASSPRGSGRETQYF.

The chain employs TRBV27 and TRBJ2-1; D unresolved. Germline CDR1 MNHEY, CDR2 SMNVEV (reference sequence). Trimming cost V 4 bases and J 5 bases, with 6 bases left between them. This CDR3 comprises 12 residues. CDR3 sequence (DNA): TGTGCCAGCAGTTACGGCCACAATGAGCAGTTCTTC. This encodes CASSYGHNEQFF.

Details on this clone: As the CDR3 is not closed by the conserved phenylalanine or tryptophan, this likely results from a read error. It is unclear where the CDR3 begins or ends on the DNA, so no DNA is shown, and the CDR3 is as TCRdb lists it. The CDR3 is CSATQDRDFYL. The chain joins TRBV20-1 to TRBJ1-1; the table's TRBD1 call for D was not verified on the DNA. The CDR3 is 11 residues long, ends included. From germline, CDR1 is DFQATT and CDR2 SNEGSKA (reference sequence).

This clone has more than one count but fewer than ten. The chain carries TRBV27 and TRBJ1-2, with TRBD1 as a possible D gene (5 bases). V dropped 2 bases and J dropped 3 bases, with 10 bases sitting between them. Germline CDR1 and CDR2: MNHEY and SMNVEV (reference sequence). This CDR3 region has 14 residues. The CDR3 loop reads CASSLGRQHYGYTF. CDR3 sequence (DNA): TGTGCCAGCAGTTTAGGTAGACAGCACTATGGCTACACCTTC.

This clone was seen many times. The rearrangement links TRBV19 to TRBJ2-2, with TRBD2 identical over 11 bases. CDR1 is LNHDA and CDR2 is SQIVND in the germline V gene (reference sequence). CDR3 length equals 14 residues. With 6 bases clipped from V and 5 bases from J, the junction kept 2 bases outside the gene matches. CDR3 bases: TGTGCCAGTAGGCTAGCGGGAGGAACCGGGGAGCTGTTTTTT. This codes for CASRLAGGTGELFF.

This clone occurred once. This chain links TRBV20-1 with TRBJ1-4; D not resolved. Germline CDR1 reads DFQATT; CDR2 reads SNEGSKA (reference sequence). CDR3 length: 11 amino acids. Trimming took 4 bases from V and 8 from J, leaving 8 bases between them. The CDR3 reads CSAKGGEKLFF. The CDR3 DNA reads TGCAGTGCTAAAGGTGGCGAAAAACTGTTTTTT.

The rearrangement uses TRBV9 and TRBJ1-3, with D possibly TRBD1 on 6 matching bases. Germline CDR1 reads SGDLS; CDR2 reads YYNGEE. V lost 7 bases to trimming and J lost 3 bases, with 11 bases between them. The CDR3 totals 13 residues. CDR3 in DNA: TGTGCCAGCTCGGACAGTCGTGGAAACACCATATATTTT. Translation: CASSDSRGNTIYF.

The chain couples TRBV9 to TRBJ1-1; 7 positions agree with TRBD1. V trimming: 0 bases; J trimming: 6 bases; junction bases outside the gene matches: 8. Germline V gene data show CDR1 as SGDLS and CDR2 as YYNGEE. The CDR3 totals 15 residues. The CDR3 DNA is TGTGCCAGCAGCGTAGAGGCAGGGGGAGGGTCTGAAGCTTTCTTT. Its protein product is CASSVEAGGGSEAFF.

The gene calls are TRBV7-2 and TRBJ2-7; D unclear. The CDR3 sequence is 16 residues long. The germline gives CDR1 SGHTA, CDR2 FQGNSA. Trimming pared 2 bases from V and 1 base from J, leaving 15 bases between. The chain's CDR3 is CASSLSLSQASYEQYF. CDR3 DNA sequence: TGTGCCAGCAGCTTATCCCTTAGTCAGGCATCCTACGAGCAGTACTTC.

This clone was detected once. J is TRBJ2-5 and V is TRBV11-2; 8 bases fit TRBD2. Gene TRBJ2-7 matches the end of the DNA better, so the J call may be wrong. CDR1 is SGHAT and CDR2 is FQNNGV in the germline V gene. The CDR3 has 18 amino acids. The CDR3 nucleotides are TGTGCCAGCAGCTTAGCTACACTAGCGGCTATACCCTCCTACGAGCAGTACTTC. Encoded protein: CASSLATLAAIPSYEQYF.

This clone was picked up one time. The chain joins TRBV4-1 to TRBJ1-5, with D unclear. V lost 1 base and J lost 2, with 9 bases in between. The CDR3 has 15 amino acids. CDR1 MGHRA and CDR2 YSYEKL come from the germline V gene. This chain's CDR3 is CASSQAGWGNQPQHF. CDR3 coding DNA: TGCGCCAGCAGCCAAGCAGGCTGGGGCAATCAGCCCCAGCATTTT.

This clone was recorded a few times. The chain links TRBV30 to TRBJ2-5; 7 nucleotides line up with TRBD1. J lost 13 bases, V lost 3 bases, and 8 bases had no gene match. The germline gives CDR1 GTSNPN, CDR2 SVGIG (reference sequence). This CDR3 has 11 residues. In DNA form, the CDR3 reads TGTGCCTGGAGCCCGATGGACAGGATGTACTTC. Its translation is CAWSPMDRMYF. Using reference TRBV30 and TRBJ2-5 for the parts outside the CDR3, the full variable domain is SQTIHQWPATLVQPVGSPLSLECTVEGTSNPNLYWYRQAAGRGLQLLFYSVGIGQISSEVPQNLSASRPQDRQFILSSKKLLLSDSGFYLCAWSPMDRMYFGPGTRLLVL.

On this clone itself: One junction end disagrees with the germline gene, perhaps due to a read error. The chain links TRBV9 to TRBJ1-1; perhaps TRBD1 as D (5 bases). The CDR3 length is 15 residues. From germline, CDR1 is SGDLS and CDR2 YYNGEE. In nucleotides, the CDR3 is TGTGACAGCAGCGGAGGTGGGGTCAGGGACACTGAAGCTTTCTTT. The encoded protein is CDSSGGGVRDTEAFF. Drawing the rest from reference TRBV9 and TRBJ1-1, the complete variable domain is DSGVTQTPKHLITATGQRVTLRCSPRSGDLSVYWYQQSLDQGLQFLIQYYNGEERAKGNILERFSAQQFPDLHSELNLSSLELGDSALYFCDSSGGGVRDTEAFFGQGTRLTVV.

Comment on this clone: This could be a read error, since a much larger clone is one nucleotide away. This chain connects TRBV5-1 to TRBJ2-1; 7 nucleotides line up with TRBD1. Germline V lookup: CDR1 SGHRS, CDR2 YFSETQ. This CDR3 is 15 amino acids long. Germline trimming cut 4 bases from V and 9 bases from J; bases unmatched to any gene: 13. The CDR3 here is CASSPRTGGTSEQFF. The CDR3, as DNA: TGCGCCAGCAGCCCCCGGACAGGTGGTACCAGTGAGCAGTTCTTC.

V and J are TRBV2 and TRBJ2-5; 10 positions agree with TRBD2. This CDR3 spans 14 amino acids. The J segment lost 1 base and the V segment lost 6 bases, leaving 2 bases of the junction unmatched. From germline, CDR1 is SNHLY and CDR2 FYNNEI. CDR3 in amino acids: CASRLAGVQETQYF. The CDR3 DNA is TGTGCCAGCAGGCTAGCGGGAGTCCAAGAGACCCAGTACTTC.

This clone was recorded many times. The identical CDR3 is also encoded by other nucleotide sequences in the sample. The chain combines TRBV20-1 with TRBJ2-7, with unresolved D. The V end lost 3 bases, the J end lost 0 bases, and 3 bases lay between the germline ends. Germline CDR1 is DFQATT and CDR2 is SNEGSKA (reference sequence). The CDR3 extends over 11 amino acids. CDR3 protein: CSARSSYEQYF. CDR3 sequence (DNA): TGCAGTGCTAGGAGCTCCTACGAGCAGTACTTC.

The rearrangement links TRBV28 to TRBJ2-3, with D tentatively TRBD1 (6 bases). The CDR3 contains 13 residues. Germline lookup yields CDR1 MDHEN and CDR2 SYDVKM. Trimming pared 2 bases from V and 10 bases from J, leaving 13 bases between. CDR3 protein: CASSLPGVGSQYF. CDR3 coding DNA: TGTGCCAGCAGTTTACCAGGGGTTGGTTCGCAGTATTTT. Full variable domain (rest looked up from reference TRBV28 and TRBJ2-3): DVKVTQSSRYLVKRTGEKVFLECVQDMDHENMFWYRQDPGLGLRLIYFSYDVKMKEKGDIPEGYSVSREKKERFSLILESASTNQTSMYLCASSLPGVGSQYFGPGTRLTVL.

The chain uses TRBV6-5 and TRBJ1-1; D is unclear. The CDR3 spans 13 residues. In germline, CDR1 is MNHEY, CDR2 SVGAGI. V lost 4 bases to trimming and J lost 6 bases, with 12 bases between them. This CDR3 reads CASSFRRAAEAFF. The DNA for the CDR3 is TGTGCCAGCAGTTTTCGACGGGCAGCTGAAGCTTTCTTT.